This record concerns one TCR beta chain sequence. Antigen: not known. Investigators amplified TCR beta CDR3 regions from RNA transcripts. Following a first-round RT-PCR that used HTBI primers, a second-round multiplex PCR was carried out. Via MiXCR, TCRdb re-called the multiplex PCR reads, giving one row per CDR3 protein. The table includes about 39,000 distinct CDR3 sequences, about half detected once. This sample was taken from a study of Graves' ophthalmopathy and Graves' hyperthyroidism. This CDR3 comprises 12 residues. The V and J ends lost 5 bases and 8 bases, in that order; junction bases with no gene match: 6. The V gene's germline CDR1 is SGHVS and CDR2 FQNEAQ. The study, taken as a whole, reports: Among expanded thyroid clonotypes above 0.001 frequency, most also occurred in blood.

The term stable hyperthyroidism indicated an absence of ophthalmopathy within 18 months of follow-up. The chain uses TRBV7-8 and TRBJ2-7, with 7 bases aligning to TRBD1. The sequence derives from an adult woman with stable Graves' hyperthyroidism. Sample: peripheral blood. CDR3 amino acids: CASSIDRVKQYF. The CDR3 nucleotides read TGTGCCAGCAGCATCGACAGGGTGAAGCAGTACTTC.